Each of the 10 T cell receptor beta chains below was sequenced from the same sample in a study of blood T cell repertoires in COVID-19. Clones were read by immunoSEQ multiplex PCR, and TCRdb kept only the in-frame ones, dropping some. The sample shows about 150,000 clones, 87% of them seen only once. Source material: peripheral blood. Receptor source: a woman in her fifties or sixties with active or convalescent COVID-19.

This clone showed up just a few times. The CDR3: CASSLDASGGAGANVLTF. DNA of the CDR3: TGTGCCAGCAGCTTGGATGCTAGCGGGGGGGCTGGGGCCAACGTCCTGACTTTC. The V call is TRBV5-4, the J call TRBJ2-6, with 12 positions matching TRBD2. Germline assignment: CDR1 SGHNT and CDR2 YYREEE (reference sequence). The J segment lost 2 bases and the V segment lost 0 bases, leaving 3 bases of the junction unmatched. The length of the CDR3 is 18 residues.

The chain uses TRBV12-3 or TRBV12-4 and TRBJ2-3; D is ambiguous. CDR3 length: 13 amino acids. V lost 3 bases and J lost 6, with 10 bases in between. The chain's CDR3 is CASSFLPGDTQYF. The CDR3 DNA follows: TGTGCCAGCAGTTTCCTGCCCGGGGATACGCAGTATTTT.

As to this clone: Other nucleotide sequences in the sample specify the same CDR3. The rearrangement uses TRBV3-1 (or the pseudogene TRBV3-2) and TRBJ1-3, with a possible D match to TRBD1 (6 bases). The germline V and J ends were trimmed by 1 base and 2 bases, with 9 bases remaining between them. The germline gives CDR1 LGHDT, CDR2 YNNKEL (reference sequence). The CDR3 runs to 15 residues. CDR3 bases: TGTGCCAGCAGCCAAGTCACAGGGACTGGAAACACCATATATTTT. It codes for CASSQVTGTGNTIYF.

The chain links TRBV4-1 to TRBJ2-2; the D gene is possibly TRBD2 (6 bases). Trimming removed 1 base from V and 4 bases from J, with 13 bases in between. Germline CDR1 is MGHRA and CDR2 is YSYEKL. This CDR3 region has 16 residues. CDR3 in DNA: TGCGCCAGCAGCCAAGGAGGGGTCGGGAGCACCGGGGAGCTGTTTTTT. Protein: CASSQGGVGSTGELFF.

The rearrangement joins TRBV6-1 to TRBJ2-2; D is possibly TRBD2 (7 bases). This CDR3 comprises 15 residues. Trimming left V 3 bases short and J 4 bases short, with 12 bases between. Germline V gene lookup returns CDR1 MNHNS and CDR2 SASEGT. The CDR3 loop is CASSDTGGITGELFF. The DNA for the CDR3 is TGTGCCAGCAGTGACACGGGGGGCATCACCGGGGAGCTGTTTTTT.

The chain uses TRBV9 and TRBJ2-2, with 7 nucleotides matching TRBD2. The germline V gene has CDR1 SGDLS and CDR2 YYNGEE. With V trimmed by 2 bases and J by 0 bases, 10 bases remained unmatched. There are 18 residues in the CDR3. The CDR3 loop reads CASSVPVGRGPNTGELFF. Here the CDR3 DNA reads TGTGCCAGCAGCGTCCCGGTTGGGAGGGGACCGAACACCGGGGAGCTGTTTTTT.

This chain joins TRBV3-1 (or the pseudogene TRBV3-2) and TRBJ1-2; 8 nucleotides align to TRBD1. J was trimmed by 4 bases and V by 6 bases; bases with no gene match: 7. CDR3 size: 14 residues. Germline V gene data show CDR1 as LGHDT and CDR2 as YNNKEL (reference sequence). Here the CDR3 reads CASRSTGDSYGYTF. For the CDR3, the DNA is TGTGCCAGCAGGTCGACAGGGGATAGCTATGGCTACACCTTC.

This clone was observed at least ten times. This rearrangement joins TRBV5-1 to TRBJ1-2, with unresolved D. This CDR3 region has 14 residues. Trimming pared 0 bases from V and 3 bases from J, leaving 9 bases between. Germline values: CDR1 SGHRS, CDR2 YFSETQ. The CDR3 nucleotides read TGCGCCAGCAGCTTGGCCTTCTCGGACTATGGCTACACCTTC. Its translation: CASSLAFSDYGYTF.

The chain is built from TRBV11-2 and TRBJ1-6; TRBD1 might be the D (5 bases). The CDR3 covers 13 residues. Germline V gives CDR1 SGHAT, CDR2 FQNNGV. Trimming removed 3 bases at V and 7 bases at J, with 7 bases between. CDR3 amino acids: CASSFSGNSPLHF. CDR3 coding DNA: TGTGCCAGCAGCTTTTCAGGGAATTCACCCCTCCACTTT.

The chain joins TRBV11-3 to TRBJ2-7; 9 bases are a match to TRBD2. Germline V gene data show CDR1 as SGHNT and CDR2 as YENEEA. The CDR3 is 16 residues long. Germline trimming cut 6 bases from V and 4 bases from J; bases unmatched to any gene: 13. The chain's CDR3 is CASSAKRGAPIYEQYF. The DNA of the CDR3 is TGTGCCAGCAGTGCGAAGCGGGGGGCTCCTATTTACGAGCAGTACTTC.